This passage covers 2 T cell receptor beta chains from one sample sequenced in a study of cytomegalovirus exposure and HLA in healthy donors. The PCR had 60 Vbeta and 13 Jbeta primers. Method: immunoSEQ multiplex PCR; TCRdb's copy keeps in-frame clones and lacks some. The data include approximately 72,000 clones; the top ten clones carry 2.5% to 3%. The sample taken for sequencing was PBMCs. The receptors derive from a man aged 35 to 55 in good health and CMV-seronegative.

The rearrangement links TRBV6-6 to TRBJ1-5; D perhaps matches TRBD1 (6 bases). The CDR3 has 16 residues. Germline V gene sequence: CDR1 MNHNY, CDR2 SVGAGI (reference sequence). The V and J ends lost 5 bases and 3 bases respectively, with 17 bases between them. CDR3 residues: CASSPRQERVNQPQHF. In DNA form, the CDR3 reads TGTGCCAGCAGTCCCCGACAGGAGAGAGTCAATCAGCCCCAGCATTTT.

The gene calls are TRBV7-8 and TRBJ1-1, with 10 nucleotides matching TRBD1. The CDR3 totals 15 residues. Germline V CDR1 and CDR2: SGHVS, FQNEAQ. J gave up 1 base and V 11 bases, and 10 bases lay outside the gene matches. CDR3 sequence: CAVTGGGKPNTEAFF. For the CDR3, the DNA is TGTGCCGTGACAGGGGGCGGCAAACCGAACACTGAAGCTTTCTTT.